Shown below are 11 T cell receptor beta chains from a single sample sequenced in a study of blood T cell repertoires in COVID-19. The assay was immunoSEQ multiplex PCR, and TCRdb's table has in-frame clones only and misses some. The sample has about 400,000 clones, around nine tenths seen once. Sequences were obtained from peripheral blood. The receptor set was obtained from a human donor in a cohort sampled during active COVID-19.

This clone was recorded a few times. CDR3 sequence (DNA): TGCAGCGCCCCCGGGACAGGGATCAATGAGCAGTTCTTC. Translated, it gives CSAPGTGINEQFF. The rearrangement uses TRBV29-1 and TRBJ2-1; 9 nucleotides align to TRBD1. Germline CDR1 and CDR2: SQVTM and ANQGSEA. The J segment lost 6 bases and the V segment lost 7 bases, leaving 7 bases of the junction unmatched. The CDR3 consists of 13 residues.

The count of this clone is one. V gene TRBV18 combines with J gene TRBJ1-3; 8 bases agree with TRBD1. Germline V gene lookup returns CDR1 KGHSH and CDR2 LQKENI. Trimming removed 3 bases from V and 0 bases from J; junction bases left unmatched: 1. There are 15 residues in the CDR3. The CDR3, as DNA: TGTGCCAGCTCACCGGGACAGGTCTCTGGAAACACCATATATTTT. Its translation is CASSPGQVSGNTIYF.

This CDR3 is CASSPPPLSGANVLTF. CDR3 nucleotides: TGTGCCAGCAGCCCCCCCCCTCTCTCTGGGGCCAACGTCCTGACTTTC. The chain joins TRBV6-2 or TRBV6-3 to TRBJ2-6, with unresolved D. CDR1 is MNHEY, CDR2 SVGEGT, per germline. The CDR3 runs to 16 residues. The V end lost 6 bases, the J end lost 0 bases, and 12 bases lay between the germline ends.

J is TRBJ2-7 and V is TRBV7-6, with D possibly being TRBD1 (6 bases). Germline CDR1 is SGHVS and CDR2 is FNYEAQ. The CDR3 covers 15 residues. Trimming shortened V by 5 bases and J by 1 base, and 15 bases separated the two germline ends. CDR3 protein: CASSLQGAPSYEQYF. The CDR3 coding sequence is TGTGCCAGCAGCCTACAGGGTGCACCTTCCTACGAGCAGTACTTC.

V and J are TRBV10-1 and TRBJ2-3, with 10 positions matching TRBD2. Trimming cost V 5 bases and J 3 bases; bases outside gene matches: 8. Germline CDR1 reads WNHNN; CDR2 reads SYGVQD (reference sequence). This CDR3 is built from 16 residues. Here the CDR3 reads CASSPASGGRTDTQYF. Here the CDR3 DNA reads TGCGCCAGCAGTCCGGCTAGCGGGGGACGAACAGATACGCAGTATTTT.

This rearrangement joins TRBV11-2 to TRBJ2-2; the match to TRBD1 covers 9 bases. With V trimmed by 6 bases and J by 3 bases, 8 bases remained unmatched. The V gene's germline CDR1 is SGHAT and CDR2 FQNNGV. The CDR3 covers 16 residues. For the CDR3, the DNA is TGTGCCAGCAGTTACAGGACAGGGGCGGACACCGGGGAGCTGTTTTTT. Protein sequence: CASSYRTGADTGELFF.

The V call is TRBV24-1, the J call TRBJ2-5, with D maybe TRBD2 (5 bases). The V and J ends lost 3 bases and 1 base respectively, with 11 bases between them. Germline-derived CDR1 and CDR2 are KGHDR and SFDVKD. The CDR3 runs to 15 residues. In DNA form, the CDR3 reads TGTGCCACCAGTGATCCCCGGGGTCGCCAAGAGACCCAGTACTTC. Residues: CATSDPRGRQETQYF.

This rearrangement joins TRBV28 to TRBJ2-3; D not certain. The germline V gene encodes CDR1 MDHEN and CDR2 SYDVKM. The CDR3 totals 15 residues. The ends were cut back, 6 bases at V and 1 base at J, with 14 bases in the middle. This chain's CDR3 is CASRLDPVGTDTQYF. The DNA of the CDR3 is TGTGCCAGCAGACTCGATCCCGTTGGCACAGATACGCAGTATTTT.

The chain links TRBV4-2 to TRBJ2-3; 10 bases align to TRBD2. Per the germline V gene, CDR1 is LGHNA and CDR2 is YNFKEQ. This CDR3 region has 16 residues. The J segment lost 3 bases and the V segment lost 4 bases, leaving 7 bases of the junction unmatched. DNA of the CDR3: TGTGCCAGCAGCCCCACCGGGACTAGCGTGACAGATACGCAGTATTTT. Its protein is CASSPTGTSVTDTQYF.

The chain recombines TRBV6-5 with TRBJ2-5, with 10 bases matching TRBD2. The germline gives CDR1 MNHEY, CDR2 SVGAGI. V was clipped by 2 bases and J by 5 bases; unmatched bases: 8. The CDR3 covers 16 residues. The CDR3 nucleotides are TGTGCCAGCAGTTACGCTAGCGGGAGATTGGGGGAGACCCAGTACTTC. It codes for CASSYASGRLGETQYF.

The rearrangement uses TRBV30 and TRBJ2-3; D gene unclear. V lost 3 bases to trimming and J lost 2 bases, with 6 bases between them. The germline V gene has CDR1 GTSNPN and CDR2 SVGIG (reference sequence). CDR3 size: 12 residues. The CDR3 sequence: CAWSPNTDTQYF. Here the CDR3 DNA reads TGTGCCTGGAGCCCAAACACAGATACGCAGTATTTT.